This T cell receptor beta chain is from a study of identical twins. TCRdb re-derived calls from the 5' RACE reads in MiXCR, one entry per CDR3 protein. The sample contains 570,000 or so distinct CDR3 sequences, 9% to 10% of which appear only once. Losses at the gene ends were 5 bases for V and 3 bases for J; bases not matched to a gene: 6. CDR3 length equals 14 residues. CDR1 is MDHEN and CDR2 is SYDVKM in the germline V gene. The same sample was also used in a study of yellow fever vaccine responses in identical twins.

The origin of this receptor is a woman aged 18-29 years in good health. This chain uses TRBV28 with TRBJ2-7; 8 bases line up with TRBD1. The sequencing input was PBMCs. DNA of the CDR3: TGTGCCAGCAGTGCAGGGGGCGTAAACTACGAGCAGTACTTC. Translation: CASSAGGVNYEQYF.